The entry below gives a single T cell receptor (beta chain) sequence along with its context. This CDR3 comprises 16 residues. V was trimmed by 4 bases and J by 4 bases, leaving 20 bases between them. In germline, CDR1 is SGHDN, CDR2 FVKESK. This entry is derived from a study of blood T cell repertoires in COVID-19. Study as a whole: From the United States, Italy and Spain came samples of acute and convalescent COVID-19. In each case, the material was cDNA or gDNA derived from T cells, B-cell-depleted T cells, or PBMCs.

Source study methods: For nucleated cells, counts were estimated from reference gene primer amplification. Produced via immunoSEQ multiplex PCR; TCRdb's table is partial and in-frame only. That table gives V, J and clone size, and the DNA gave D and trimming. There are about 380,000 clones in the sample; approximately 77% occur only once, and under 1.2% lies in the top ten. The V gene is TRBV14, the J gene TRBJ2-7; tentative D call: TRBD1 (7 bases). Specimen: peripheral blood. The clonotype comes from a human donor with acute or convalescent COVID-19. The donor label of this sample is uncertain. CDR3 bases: TGTGCCAGCAGCCGAGCTCCGAGACAGGGACTTTACGAGCAGTACTTC. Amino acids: CASSRAPRQGLYEQYF. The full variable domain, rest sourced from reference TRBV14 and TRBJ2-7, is EAGVTQFPSHSVIEKGQTVTLRCDPISGHDNLYWYRRVMGKEIKFLLHFVKESKQDESGMPNNRFLAERTGGTYSTLKVQPAELEDSGVYFCASSRAPRQGLYEQYFGPGTRLTVT.